Listed here are 26 T cell receptor beta chains from one sample, sequenced in a study of low-dose radiotherapy and immunotherapy resistance in tumors. Primers used for first-strand cDNA, a TRAV- and TRBV-specific set, covered both alpha and beta chains. With a constant-region primer and a V-primer adapter, TCRs were subjected to roughly 20 PCR cycles of amplification. TCRdb reprocessed the reads via MiXCR and lists one record per CDR3 protein. The profile shows tens of thousands of distinct CDR3 sequences, less than 20% of them singletons. Time point of the sample: after trial treatment. Treatment indicated: LDRT plus nivolumab, ipilimumab, low-dose cyclophosphamide and aspirin (RACIN trial). Specimen: PBMCs, collected after low-dose radiotherapy plus immunotherapy. Receptors originate from a male donor with prostate cancer.

This clonotype was counted many times. This chain links TRBV5-6 with TRBJ2-2, with D possibly matching TRBD2 (6 bases). Germline CDR1 and CDR2: SGHDT and YYEEEE. The CDR3 runs 13 residues. V shed 4 bases and J shed 7 bases, with 11 bases lying between them. The CDR3 coding sequence is TGTGCCAGCAGCCCCCAGGGAGGCGGGGAGCTGTTTTTT. Translating it yields CASSPQGGGELFF.

The chain carries TRBV3-1 and TRBJ2-1; no firm D call. V lost 1 base to trimming and J lost 7 bases, with 17 bases between them. From germline, CDR1 is LGHDT and CDR2 YNNKEL (reference sequence). CDR3 size: 16 residues. CDR3 bases: TGTGCCAGCAGCCAAGCCCCCGGGCCCCCAGGAAATGAGCAGTTCTTC. It is translated as CASSQAPGPPGNEQFF.

As for this clonotype: A far larger clone differs by one base, so this is likely a read error. CDR3 sequence reads: CSVGVAGGGEQFF. The CDR3 DNA follows: TGCAGCGTCGGGGTAGCGGGAGGGGGCGAGCAGTTCTTC. This chain uses TRBV29-1 with TRBJ2-1; 11 nucleotides align to TRBD2. V was pared by 6 bases and J by 10 bases, with 8 bases of the junction left unmatched. The CDR3 loop spans 13 amino acids. Germline V gene data show CDR1 as SQVTM and CDR2 as ANQGSEA.

The chain uses TRBV3-1 and TRBJ2-1; 11 bases fit TRBD2. J gave up 8 bases and V 0 bases, and 6 bases lay outside the gene matches. The CDR3 runs 16 residues. Germline lookup yields CDR1 LGHDT and CDR2 YNNKEL (reference sequence). This CDR3 reads CASSQDASGRIDEQFF. For the CDR3, the DNA is TGTGCCAGCAGCCAAGATGCTAGCGGGAGGATCGATGAGCAGTTCTTC.

Note on this clonotype: A far larger clone is one base from this, pointing to a likely read error. This rearrangement joins TRBV16 to TRBJ2-1; 9 bases are shared with TRBD2. This CDR3 comprises 15 residues. Germline V lookup: CDR1 KGHSY, CDR2 FQNENV. Trimming at V came to 4 bases and at J to 10 bases, leaving 11 bases not matched to a gene. The CDR3 sequence: CASSPQTSGYYEQFF. Written as DNA, the CDR3 is TGTGCCAGCAGCCCCCAGACTAGCGGTTACTACGAGCAGTTCTTC.

Comment on this clonotype: Because the CDR3's place on the DNA is in doubt, the DNA is left out and the CDR3 is given as listed by TCRdb. This chain uses TRBV12-5 with TRBJ2-2; the table's TRBD2 call for D was not verified on the DNA. CDR1 and CDR2 from the germline V gene are LGHNT and FRNRAP. The CDR3 adds up to 21 amino acids, both ends counted. The CDR3 protein is CASGLETGTSGRNTGELFFFF.

This clonotype was counted many times. The chain has TRBV4-1 and TRBJ1-5, with D unresolved. V lost 0 bases and J 7 bases, leaving 16 bases between the germline ends. CDR3 length equals 16 residues. Germline V CDR1 and CDR2: MGHRA, YSYEKL. CDR3 sequence (DNA): TGCGCCAGCAGCCAAGATACTATTACGGGTAGGCAGCCCCAGCATTTT. Its translation is CASSQDTITGRQPQHF.

This clonotype was detected many times. This chain connects TRBV12-3 or TRBV12-4 to TRBJ2-2; D unclear. Trimming removed 6 bases at V and 2 bases at J, with 13 bases between. The CDR3 is 15 amino acids. The CDR3 DNA reads as TGTGCCAGCAGCTCCAGACGGAGAAACACCGGGGAGCTGTTTTTT. Its translation is CASSSRRRNTGELFF.

The table lists this clonotype with many counts. The J gene is TRBJ1-2, the V gene TRBV28; the D gene is possibly TRBD1 (6 bases). Germline V gene sequence: CDR1 MDHEN, CDR2 SYDVKM. V lost 5 bases, J lost 0 bases, and 16 bases lay in between. The CDR3 is 16 amino acids. CDR3 in amino acids: CASSTPGRGANYGYTF. The CDR3 DNA reads as TGTGCCAGCAGTACCCCTGGCAGGGGAGCTAACTATGGCTACACCTTC.

The table lists this clonotype with many counts. This chain joins TRBV6-2 or TRBV6-3 and TRBJ2-5, with TRBD1 as a possible D gene (6 bases). The CDR3 extends over 13 amino acids. Germline CDR1 reads MNHEY; CDR2 reads SVGEGT. Trimming cost V 6 bases and J 5 bases, with 13 bases left between them. The CDR3: CASSQGKIETQYF. The CDR3 DNA follows: TGTGCCAGCAGCCAGGGGAAAATTGAGACCCAGTACTTC.

This clonotype appeared a few times. The chain combines TRBV4-3 with TRBJ2-2; no firm D call. The CDR3 contains 14 residues. The germline gives CDR1 LGHNA, CDR2 YSLEER. V lost 1 base, J lost 4 bases, and 7 bases lay in between. This CDR3 reads CASSQGGSTGELFF. CDR3 bases: TGCGCCAGCAGCCAAGGCGGTTCCACCGGGGAGCTGTTTTTT.

This clonotype occurred many times. V gene TRBV20-1 combines with J gene TRBJ2-1, with a weak D call TRBD2 (5 bases). V was pared by 6 bases and J by 0 bases, with 12 bases between. This CDR3 spans 14 amino acids. CDR1 and CDR2 from the germline V gene are DFQATT and SNEGSKA (reference sequence). The CDR3 loop is CSAGEFFSYNEQFF. CDR3 bases: TGCAGTGCCGGGGAGTTTTTCTCCTACAATGAGCAGTTCTTC.

This clonotype was seen at least ten times. The rearrangement uses TRBV12-3 or TRBV12-4 and TRBJ2-7; D is possibly TRBD1 (6 bases). Trimming cost V 6 bases and J 0 bases, with 9 bases left between them. The CDR3 totals 13 residues. CDR3 in DNA: TGTGCCAGCAGGCGGACAGACTCCTACGAGCAGTACTTC. Translating it yields CASRRTDSYEQYF.

This clonotype was found a few times. CDR3 DNA sequence: TGTGCCAGCAGTCGATCGGGGACCAGGACTCGAGATGGCTACACCTTC. It codes for CASSRSGTRTRDGYTF. The V and J genes are TRBV25-1 and TRBJ1-2, with D maybe TRBD1 (5 bases). CDR3 length: 16 residues. Trimming shortened V by 5 bases and J by 6 bases, and 22 bases separated the two germline ends. CDR1 is MGHDK and CDR2 is SYGVNS in the germline V gene.

This clonotype has more than one count but fewer than ten. The chain joins TRBV11-2 to TRBJ2-7; 9 bases match TRBD1. The CDR3 is 14 amino acids. Germline CDR1 SGHAT, CDR2 FQNNGV. The junction had 3 bases not matched to a gene; V was cut back by 1 base and J by 5 bases. The CDR3 coding sequence is TGTGCCAGCAGCTTAGCACAGGGGGCCCACGAGCAGTACTTC. It specifies CASSLAQGAHEQYF.

This clonotype was counted at least ten times. The chain recombines TRBV6-2 or TRBV6-3 with TRBJ1-1; TRBD1 might be the D (5 bases). This CDR3 region has 17 residues. Germline V gene lookup returns CDR1 MNHEY and CDR2 SVGEGT. V was trimmed by 0 bases and J by 0 bases, leaving 14 bases between them. In DNA form, the CDR3 reads TGTGCCAGCAGTTACTCGATTTCGGGGACGGTGAACACTGAAGCTTTCTTT. This sequence encodes CASSYSISGTVNTEAFF.

This clonotype was seen ten or more times. The chain carries TRBV28 and TRBJ2-7; D gene ambiguous. In germline, CDR1 is MDHEN, CDR2 SYDVKM. V was clipped by 1 base and J by 6 bases, with 10 bases between them. CDR3 length: 13 residues. The CDR3 here is CASSLSVSGEQYF. The DNA of the CDR3 is TGTGCCAGCAGTTTATCAGTATCCGGCGAGCAGTACTTC.

This clonotype was counted ten times or more. V is TRBV28 and J is TRBJ1-1; a possible D gene is TRBD1 (6 bases). The V end was cut by 5 bases, the J end by 4 bases, with 11 bases between. From germline, CDR1 is MDHEN and CDR2 SYDVKM. This CDR3 has 13 amino acids. CDR3 sequence reads: CASSRGEITEAFF. In DNA, the CDR3 is TGTGCCAGCAGTAGGGGGGAGATCACTGAAGCTTTCTTT.

This clonotype was detected many times. The rearrangement uses TRBV5-5 and TRBJ1-1; D not resolved. The V end lost 3 bases, the J end lost 1 base, and 10 bases lay between the germline ends. Per germline, CDR1 SGHKS and CDR2 YYEKEE (reference sequence). There are 14 residues in the CDR3. The CDR3 loop is CASSSFDGNTEAFF. The CDR3 nucleotides read TGTGCCAGCAGCTCGTTCGATGGGAACACTGAAGCTTTCTTT.

This clonotype was detected many times. This chain uses TRBV4-3 with TRBJ2-2; D is unclear. The CDR3 length is 13 residues. Germline V gene data show CDR1 as LGHNA and CDR2 as YSLEER. Trimming shortened V by 0 bases and J by 7 bases, and 6 bases separated the two germline ends. The CDR3 is CASSQELSGELFF. The CDR3 DNA follows: TGCGCCAGCAGCCAAGAGCTGAGCGGGGAGCTGTTTTTT.

This clonotype was seen at least ten times. V and J are TRBV28 and TRBJ2-5; 8 nucleotides match TRBD1. CDR1 and CDR2 (germline): MDHEN, SYDVKM. Unmatched junction bases numbered 3, after V lost 2 bases and J lost 1 base. The CDR3 length is 15 residues. Here the CDR3 reads CASSLQGAGQETQYF. For the CDR3, the DNA is TGTGCCAGCAGTTTACAGGGGGCGGGCCAAGAGACCCAGTACTTC.

A few counts support this clonotype. The chain joins TRBV29-1 to TRBJ2-1; 8 nucleotides match TRBD2. The CDR3 totals 14 residues. Germline lookup yields CDR1 SQVTM and CDR2 ANQGSEA. The V and J ends lost 4 bases and 1 base, in that order; junction bases with no gene match: 3. The CDR3 bases are TGCAGCGTTGTGGGACTAGGATCCTACAATGAGCAGTTCTTC. Protein: CSVVGLGSYNEQFF.

This clonotype was counted ten times or more. The J gene is TRBJ2-3, the V gene TRBV5-1; D is undetermined. The germline V and J ends were trimmed by 1 base and 4 bases, with 13 bases remaining between them. The CDR3 contains 15 residues. The V gene's germline CDR1 is SGHRS and CDR2 YFSETQ. CDR3 sequence reads: CASSLPLVGSDTQYF. CDR3 DNA sequence: TGCGCCAGCAGCTTGCCGCTTGTAGGTTCAGATACGCAGTATTTT. The whole variable domain, filled in from reference TRBV5-1 and TRBJ2-3, reads KAGVTQTPRYLIKTRGQQVTLSCSPISGHRSVSWYQQTPGQGLQFLFEYFSETQRNKGNFPGRFSGRQFSNSRSEMNVSTLELGDSALYLCASSLPLVGSDTQYFGPGTRLTVL.

This clonotype was detected many times. V and J are TRBV7-2 and TRBJ1-2; 9 bases are shared with TRBD1. Germline assignment: CDR1 SGHTA and CDR2 FQGNSA. This CDR3 contains 14 residues. Trimming removed 5 bases from V and 8 bases from J; junction bases left unmatched: 9. DNA for the CDR3: TGTGCCAGCAGCCAAACCGGACAGGGGAGCGGCTACACCTTC. Protein: CASSQTGQGSGYTF.

CDR3 bases: TGCAGCGGGAGACAGAAGCTGAACACTGAAGCTTTCTTT. Protein product: CSGRQKLNTEAFF. The chain joins TRBV29-1 to TRBJ1-1, with D possibly being TRBD1 (5 bases). CDR3 length: 13 residues. The V end was cut by 7 bases, the J end by 0 bases, with 12 bases between. Germline V CDR1 and CDR2: SQVTM, ANQGSEA. Combining the CDR3 with reference TRBV29-1 and TRBJ1-1 gives the whole variable domain SAVISQKPSRDICQRGTSLTIQCQVDSQVTMMFWYRQQPGQSLTLIATANQGSEATYESGFVIDKFPISRPNLTFSTLTVSNMSPEDSSIYLCSGRQKLNTEAFFGQGTRLTVV.

This clonotype was recorded at least ten times. This rearrangement joins TRBV28 to TRBJ1-1; D may be TRBD1 (5 bases). From germline, CDR1 is MDHEN and CDR2 SYDVKM. The CDR3 is made up of 13 amino acids. Trimming shortened V by 8 bases and J by 3 bases, and 13 bases separated the two germline ends. The CDR3 nucleotides are TGTGCCAGCCGGGACCTGAGGGACACTGAAGCTTTCTTT. It encodes CASRDLRDTEAFF.